A single TCR beta chain is shown here with its context. The target antigen is unknown. Trimming shortened V by 0 bases and J by 1 base, and 10 bases separated the two germline ends. This CDR3 region has 15 residues. CDR1 SGHRS and CDR2 YFSETQ come from the germline V gene. TCRdb processed the 5' RACE reads anew with MiXCR; each CDR3 protein has one entry. Of about 160,000 distinct CDR3 sequences listed, around 19% are singletons. This sample is part of a study of CD8 T cells in ankylosing spondylitis. Regarding the study as a whole: Ankylosing spondylitis blood seemed to carry a telltale TCR beta motif made of eight or nine highly homologous variants.

The sequenced material came from blood, either unsorted or a sorted T cell fraction (not recorded which). J is TRBJ1-1 and V is TRBV5-1; D might be TRBD1 (6 bases). The clonotype comes from a male donor with ankylosing spondylitis or in good health (not recorded which). The CDR3 DNA reads TGCGCCAGCAGCTTGGGTAGGGGGGCGAACACTGAAGCTTTCTTT. This sequence encodes CASSLGRGANTEAFF.